These T cell receptor beta chains were read from a single sample in a study of radiation and T cells in renal cell carcinoma. Libraries were prepared by immunoSEQ multiplex PCR; TCRdb keeps only in-frame clonotypes and omits some of them. Found here are 65,000 or so clones, about 83% of them singletons; the top ten hold approximately 6.8%. The sequences come from blood, collected from a patient whose treatment included radiotherapy and nephrectomy. The receptors come from a man aged 55 to 70 with renal cell carcinoma. CDR3s include the opening cysteine and the closing phenylalanine or tryptophan. A row's size may be missing; if present it is once, few, many or a size class.

size	V	CDR3
-	TRBV11-2	CASSLQPGVQETQYF
-	TRBV11-2	CASTQNEGGYWNNSPLHF
once	TRBV5-1	CASSSLAGGRTATDTQYF
-	TRBV11-3	CASSVVTGSGNTIYF
-	TRBV7-7	CASGAAGEETQYF
-	TRBV29-1	CSVEVGQGLNEQFF
-	TRBV7-3	CASSLGSGSTDTQYF
once	TRBV5-6	CASSLVGGQQPQHF
once	TRBV5-1	CASSAGTGGFNEKLFF
-	TRBV2	CASSPHVARQGVGYTF
-	TRBV27	CASSPSGTAPKYF
-	TRBV7-6	CASSAGTGGVGELFF
-	TRBV7-2	CASSLVVGGRTGELFF
once	TRBV29-1	CSVTSGANVLTF
-	TRBV30	CARSTSGGGGELFF
-	TRBV20-1	CSAKGFQGYTF
-	TRBV7-9	CASSLEGGAYEQYF
few	TRBV14	CASSPRTGGYLGGNTIYF
-	TRBV18	CASSPRQVKWDTEAFF
-	TRBV5-1	CASSLGQINYGYTF
-	TRBV7-9	CASSLGGTSGGPRTDTQYF
-	TRBV5-1	CASSLEPDNSPLHF
-	TRBV28	CASKRGPNTGELFF
-	TRBV5-1	CASSLQSGGNTGELFF
few	TRBV7-3	CASSTDRSGTQYF
-	TRBV7-2	CASSLGGRQETQYF
-	TRBV9	CASSVATYNEQFF
-	TRBV5-6	CASSPLGFGGTDTQYF
-	TRBV18	CASSPESTVLNYGYTF
-	TRBV20-1	CSATDMDTQYF
few	TRBV30	CAWSVQGGNTIYF
-	TRBV20-1	CSARVDTQYF
-	TRBV13	CASSLPDRNTEAFF
few	TRBV6-6	CASSAGGWRQPQHF
-	TRBV10-3	CAISEGAGYTDTQYF
-	TRBV15	CATSRRTSNNEQFF
-	TRBV7-2	CASSLKGLNYGYTF
-	TRBV30	CAWSRVADGYTF
-	TRBV29-1	CSVEPDRGGGELFF